These 18 T cell receptor beta chains came from one sample sequenced in a study of T cells after yellow fever vaccination. MiXCR was run by TCRdb on the 5' RACE reads, yielding one entry per CDR3 protein. Of approximately 550,000 distinct CDR3 sequences listed, approximately 12% were seen once; the top ten hold roughly 13%. Material: PBMCs, obtained on the day of the yellow fever booster vaccination. These receptors were taken from a man aged 25 to 45 who received the YFV17D yellow fever vaccine.

This clonotype was observed many times. This chain uses TRBV7-8 with TRBJ2-1; no clear D. V was trimmed by 5 bases and J by 9 bases, leaving 23 bases between them. Germline V gene lookup returns CDR1 SGHVS and CDR2 FQNEAQ. The CDR3 totals 16 residues. The CDR3 sequence is CASSILHRRRPLEQFF. CDR3 DNA: TGTGCCAGCAGCATACTCCATCGACGGCGACCTCTTGAGCAGTTCTTC.

The chain recombines TRBV7-9 with TRBJ2-5, with D possibly being TRBD1 (6 bases). Germline CDR1 reads SEHNR; CDR2 reads FQNEAQ (reference sequence). The CDR3 consists of 15 residues. Between the trimmed V and J ends, which lost 0 bases and 4 bases, there was a span of 12 bases. DNA of the CDR3: TGTGCCAGCAGCTTAGCCGGGACAAACCCAGAGACCCAGTACTTC. Translating it yields CASSLAGTNPETQYF.

This clonotype appeared a few times. V is TRBV7-9 and J is TRBJ1-3; D is uncertain. Trimming pared 0 bases from V and 0 bases from J, leaving 6 bases between. The CDR3 spans 15 residues. The V gene's germline CDR1 is SEHNR and CDR2 FQNEAQ (reference sequence). CDR3 sequence reads: CASSLAGVSGNTIYF. CDR3 sequence (DNA): TGTGCCAGCAGCTTAGCTGGGGTCTCTGGAAACACCATATATTTT.

This clonotype was found a few times. The rearrangement links TRBV7-2 to TRBJ1-1; D unclear. Trimming pared 5 bases from V and 5 bases from J, leaving 15 bases between. Germline V gene lookup returns CDR1 SGHTA and CDR2 FQGNSA. The CDR3 is 14 residues long. The CDR3 loop reads CASSPTRRGTEAFF. CDR3 sequence (DNA): TGTGCCAGCAGCCCTACGAGGCGGGGAACTGAAGCTTTCTTT. Full variable domain (remainder filled in from reference TRBV7-2 and TRBJ1-1): GAGVSQSPSNKVTEKGKDVELRCDPISGHTALYWYRQSLGQGLEFLIYFQGNSAPDKSGLPSDRFSAERTGGSVSTLTIQRTQQEDSAVYLCASSPTRRGTEAFFGQGTRLTVV.

This clonotype was detected a few times. This chain connects TRBV5-1 to TRBJ2-1; no clear D. V lost 5 bases, J lost 0 bases, and 9 bases lay in between. The CDR3 has 14 amino acids. Germline assignment: CDR1 SGHRS and CDR2 YFSETQ. This CDR3 reads CASRKLTSYNEQFF. CDR3 nucleotide sequence: TGCGCCAGCAGGAAACTAACCTCCTACAATGAGCAGTTCTTC.

The V call is TRBV5-4, the J call TRBJ2-7, with D possibly matching TRBD2 (5 bases). There are 16 residues in the CDR3. Looked up from germline, CDR1 is SGHNT and CDR2 is YYREEE (reference sequence). Trimming shortened V by 3 bases and J by 1 base, and 17 bases separated the two germline ends. The CDR3 nucleotides are TGTGCCAGCAGCTCTGGAGGAACCCGGGCATCCTACGAGCAGTACTTC. This encodes CASSSGGTRASYEQYF. Filled out from reference TRBV5-4 and TRBJ2-7, the complete variable domain reads ETGVTQSPTHLIKTRGQQVTLRCSSQSGHNTVSWYQQALGQGPQFIFQYYREEENGRGNFPPRFSGLQFPNYSSELNVNALELDDSALYLCASSSGGTRASYEQYFGPGTRLTVT.

As for this clonotype: The germline gene is not matched at one end of the junction; a read error may be the cause. This chain uses TRBV7-7 with TRBJ2-1; no clear D. This CDR3 is 15 amino acids long. The V gene's germline CDR1 is SSHAT and CDR2 FNYEAQ (reference sequence). The CDR3 nucleotides are TGTGCTAGCAGTCCCGCCGACTCCCTTCGAAGTGAGCAGTTCTTC. Encoded protein: CASSPADSLRSEQFF.

This clonotype was seen only a few times. The V and J genes are TRBV7-2 and TRBJ1-5; D is uncertain. V dropped 6 bases and J dropped 3 bases, with 12 bases sitting between them. The CDR3 has 14 amino acids. The germline CDR1 and CDR2 sequences are SGHTA and FQGNSA. The CDR3 sequence is CASRRQGLNQPQHF. Written as DNA, the CDR3 is TGTGCCAGCAGAAGGCAAGGGCTCAATCAGCCCCAGCATTTT.

This clonotype was counted between two and nine times. The chain employs TRBV5-4 and TRBJ2-3; D gene ambiguous. From germline, CDR1 is SGHNT and CDR2 YYREEE (reference sequence). Trimming stripped 2 bases from V and 0 bases from J, with 7 bases between. This CDR3 is built from 14 residues. CDR3 nucleotide sequence: TGTGCCAGCAGCTTCCTATCAAGCACAGATACGCAGTATTTT. Residues: CASSFLSSTDTQYF.

The chain recombines TRBV3-1 with TRBJ2-3, with D possibly TRBD2 on 6 matching bases. Deletions cut 6 bases from V and 12 bases from J, with 19 bases between. Germline V gives CDR1 LGHDT, CDR2 YNNKEL (reference sequence). The CDR3 has 13 amino acids. For the CDR3, the DNA is TGTGCCAGCAGGGGCGGAGGAACGGGAGCTCAGTATTTT. Translating it yields CASRGGGTGAQYF.

The chain has TRBV28 and TRBJ1-4; possible D gene TRBD1, 5 bases. CDR3 size: 14 residues. Trimming took 1 base from V and 8 from J, leaving 11 bases between them. In germline, CDR1 is MDHEN, CDR2 SYDVKM. The CDR3 nucleotides are TGTGCCAGCAGTTTATCAGGGATGGGGGAAAAACTGTTTTTT. Translating gives CASSLSGMGEKLFF.

There are a few counts of this clonotype. The chain carries TRBV7-2 and TRBJ2-2; D gene uncertain. CDR1 is SGHTA and CDR2 is FQGNSA in the germline V gene. The CDR3 is 16 residues long. The V and J ends lost 6 bases and 2 bases respectively, with 16 bases between them. CDR3: CASSYSYSLNTGELFF. The CDR3 DNA follows: TGTGCCAGCAGTTATTCCTACAGCCTAAACACCGGGGAGCTGTTTTTT.

The chain employs TRBV7-2 and TRBJ2-2, with D tentatively TRBD1 (6 bases). Trimming shortened V by 7 bases and J by 2 bases, and 8 bases separated the two germline ends. Germline V gene sequence: CDR1 SGHTA, CDR2 FQGNSA. The CDR3 loop spans 13 amino acids. In nucleotides, the CDR3 is TGTGCCAGCATGGGGGCTAACACCGGGGAGCTGTTTTTT. Translated, it gives CASMGANTGELFF.

J is TRBJ2-7 and V is TRBV7-2; D not resolved. V lost 3 bases and J 3 bases, leaving 9 bases between the germline ends. Germline V lookup: CDR1 SGHTA, CDR2 FQGNSA. CDR3 length: 13 residues. The CDR3 nucleotides are TGTGCCAGCAGCTTGAACTCGGGCTACGAGCAGTACTTC. Translation gives CASSLNSGYEQYF.

In this sample, this clonotype turned up a few times. This chain links TRBV6-2 or TRBV6-3 with TRBJ2-2; the match to TRBD1 covers 8 bases. The ends lost 5 bases at V and 5 bases at J; junction bases unmatched: 7. The germline CDR1 and CDR2 sequences are MNHEY and SVGEGT. This CDR3 has 15 amino acids. CDR3 residues: CASSPLTGETGELFF. The DNA of the CDR3 is TGTGCCAGCAGTCCCTTGACAGGGGAAACCGGGGAGCTGTTTTTT.

This clonotype was counted only a few times. The gene calls are TRBV9 and TRBJ1-4; D gene uncertain. V was pared by 4 bases and J by 6 bases, with 13 bases between. Germline V lookup: CDR1 SGDLS, CDR2 YYNGEE. This CDR3 comprises 14 residues. The CDR3 DNA sequence: TGTGCCAGCAGCCCCACAGTCTTGGATGAAAAACTGTTTTTT. It translates to CASSPTVLDEKLFF.

This clonotype was found a few times. The V gene is TRBV5-1, the J gene TRBJ2-5, with TRBD1 matching 7 bases. J was trimmed by 0 bases and V by 4 bases; bases with no gene match: 6. Germline values: CDR1 SGHRS, CDR2 YFSETQ. The CDR3 is 15 amino acids. The CDR3: CASSEGAGYQETQYF. CDR3 DNA: TGCGCCAGCAGCGAGGGGGCCGGGTACCAAGAGACCCAGTACTTC.

This rearrangement joins TRBV7-3 to TRBJ2-3, with D perhaps TRBD1 or TRBD2 (5 bases each). V was trimmed by 2 bases and J by 10 bases, leaving 16 bases between them. The CDR3 is 14 amino acids. The germline CDR1 and CDR2 sequences are SGHTA and FQGTGA. As DNA, the CDR3 is TGTGCCAGCAGCTTAGGGCCTGGGACGCAGGCGCAGTATTTT. Amino acid sequence: CASSLGPGTQAQYF.